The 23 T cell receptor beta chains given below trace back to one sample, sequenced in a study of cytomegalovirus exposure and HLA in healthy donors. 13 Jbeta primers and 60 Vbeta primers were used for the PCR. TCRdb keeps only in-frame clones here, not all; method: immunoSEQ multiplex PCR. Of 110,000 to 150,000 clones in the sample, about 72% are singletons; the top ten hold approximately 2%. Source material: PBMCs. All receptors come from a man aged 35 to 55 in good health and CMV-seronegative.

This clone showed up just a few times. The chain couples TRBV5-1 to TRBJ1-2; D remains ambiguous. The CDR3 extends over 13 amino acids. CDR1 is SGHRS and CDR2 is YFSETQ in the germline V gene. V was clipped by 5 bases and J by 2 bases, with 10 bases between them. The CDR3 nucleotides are TGCGCCAGCAGGCGCGAAACCAACTATGGCTACACCTTC. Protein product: CASRRETNYGYTF. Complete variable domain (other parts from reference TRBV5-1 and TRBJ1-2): KAGVTQTPRYLIKTRGQQVTLSCSPISGHRSVSWYQQTPGQGLQFLFEYFSETQRNKGNFPGRFSGRQFSNSRSEMNVSTLELGDSALYLCASRRETNYGYTFGSGTRLTVV.

The CDR3 is CASSQVAGVADTQYF. The DNA of the CDR3 is TGCGCCAGCAGCCAAGTAGCGGGAGTCGCAGATACGCAGTATTTT. The chain combines TRBV4-3 with TRBJ2-3; 9 bases agree with TRBD2. Per germline, CDR1 LGHNA and CDR2 YSLEER. This CDR3 region has 15 residues. V dropped 1 base and J dropped 4; count of bases not matched to a gene: 3.

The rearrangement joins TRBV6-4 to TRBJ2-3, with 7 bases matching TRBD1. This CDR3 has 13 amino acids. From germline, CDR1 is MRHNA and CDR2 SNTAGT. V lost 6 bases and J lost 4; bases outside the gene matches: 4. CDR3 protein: CASSPDRADTQYF. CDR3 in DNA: TGTGCCAGCAGCCCCGACAGGGCAGATACGCAGTATTTT.

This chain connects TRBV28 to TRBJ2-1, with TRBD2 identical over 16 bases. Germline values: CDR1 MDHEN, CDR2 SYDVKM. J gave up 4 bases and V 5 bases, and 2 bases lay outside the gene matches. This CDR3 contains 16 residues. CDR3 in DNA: TGTGCCAGCAGTGGGACTAGCGGGAGGGCTTACAATGAGCAGTTCTTC. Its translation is CASSGTSGRAYNEQFF.

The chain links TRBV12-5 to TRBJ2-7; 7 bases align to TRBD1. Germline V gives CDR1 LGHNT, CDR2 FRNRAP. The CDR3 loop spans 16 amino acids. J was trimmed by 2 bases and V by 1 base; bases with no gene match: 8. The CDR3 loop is CASGLAGDRGAYEQYF. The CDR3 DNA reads TGTGCTAGTGGTTTGGCCGGGGACAGAGGGGCCTACGAGCAGTACTTC.

The CDR3 sequence is CASSEILAGRYEQYF. The CDR3 DNA is TGCGCCAGCAGTGAAATCCTAGCGGGGCGCTACGAGCAGTACTTC. The J gene is TRBJ2-7, the V gene TRBV10-2; 9 nucleotides agree with TRBD2. After removal of 3 bases from V and 3 bases from J, the junction contained 6 bases not matched to a gene. Per the germline V gene, CDR1 is WSHSY and CDR2 is SAAADI. The CDR3 covers 15 residues.

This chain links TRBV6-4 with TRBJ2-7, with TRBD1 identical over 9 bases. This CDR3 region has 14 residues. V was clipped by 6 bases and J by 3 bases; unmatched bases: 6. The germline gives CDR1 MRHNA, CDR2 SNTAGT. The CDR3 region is CASRPETGGYEQYF. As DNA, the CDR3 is TGTGCCAGCAGACCAGAGACAGGGGGCTACGAGCAGTACTTC.

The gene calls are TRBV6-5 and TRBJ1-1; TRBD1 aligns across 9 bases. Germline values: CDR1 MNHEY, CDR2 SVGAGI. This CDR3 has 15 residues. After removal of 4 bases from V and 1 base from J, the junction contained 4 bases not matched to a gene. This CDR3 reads CASSWTGVRNTEAFF. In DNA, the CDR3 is TGTGCCAGCAGTTGGACAGGGGTAAGGAACACTGAAGCTTTCTTT.

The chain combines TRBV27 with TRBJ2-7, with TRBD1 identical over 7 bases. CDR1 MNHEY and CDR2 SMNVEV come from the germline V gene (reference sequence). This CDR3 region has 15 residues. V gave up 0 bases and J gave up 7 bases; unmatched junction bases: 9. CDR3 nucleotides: TGTGCCAGCAGTTTATCGGCACAGGGGCTGGGAGAGCAGTACTTC. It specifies CASSLSAQGLGEQYF.

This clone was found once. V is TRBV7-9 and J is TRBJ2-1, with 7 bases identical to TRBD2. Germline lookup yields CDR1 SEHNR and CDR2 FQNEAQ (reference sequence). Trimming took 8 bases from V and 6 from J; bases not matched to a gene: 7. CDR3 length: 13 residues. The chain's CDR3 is CASVAGEVNEQFF. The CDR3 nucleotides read TGTGCCAGCGTGGCGGGAGAGGTCAATGAGCAGTTCTTC.

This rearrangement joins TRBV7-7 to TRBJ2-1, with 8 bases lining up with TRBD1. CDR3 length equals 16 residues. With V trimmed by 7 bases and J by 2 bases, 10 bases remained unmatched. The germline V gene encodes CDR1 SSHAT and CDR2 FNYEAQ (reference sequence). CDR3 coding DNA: TGTGCCAGCAACCCAGGACGACAGGGGACCTACAATGAGCAGTTCTTC. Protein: CASNPGRQGTYNEQFF.

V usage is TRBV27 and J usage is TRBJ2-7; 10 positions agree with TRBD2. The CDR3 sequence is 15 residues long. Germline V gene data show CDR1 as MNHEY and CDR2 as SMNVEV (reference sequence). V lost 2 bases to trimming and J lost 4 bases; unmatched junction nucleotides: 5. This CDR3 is CASSLRSSGSYEQYF. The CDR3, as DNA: TGTGCCAGCAGTTTAAGATCTAGCGGGAGTTACGAGCAGTACTTC.

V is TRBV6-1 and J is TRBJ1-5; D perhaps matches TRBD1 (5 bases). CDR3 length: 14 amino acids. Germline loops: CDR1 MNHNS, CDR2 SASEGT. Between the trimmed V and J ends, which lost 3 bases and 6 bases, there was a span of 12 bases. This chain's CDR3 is CASSEAGMGQPQHF. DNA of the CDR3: TGTGCCAGCAGTGAGGCAGGGATGGGTCAGCCCCAGCATTTT.

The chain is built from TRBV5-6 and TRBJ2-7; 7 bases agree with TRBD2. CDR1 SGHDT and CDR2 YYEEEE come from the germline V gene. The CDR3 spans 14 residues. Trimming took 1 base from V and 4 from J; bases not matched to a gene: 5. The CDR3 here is CASSLITSEYEQYF. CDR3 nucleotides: TGTGCCAGCAGCTTGATTACTAGCGAATACGAGCAGTACTTC.

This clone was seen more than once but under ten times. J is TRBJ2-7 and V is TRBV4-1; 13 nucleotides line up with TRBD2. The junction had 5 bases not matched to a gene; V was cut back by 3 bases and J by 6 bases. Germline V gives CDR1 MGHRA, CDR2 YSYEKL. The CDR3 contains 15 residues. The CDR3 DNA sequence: TGCGCCAGCAGCCACGGGACTAGCGGGAAATCCGAGCAGTACTTC. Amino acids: CASSHGTSGKSEQYF.

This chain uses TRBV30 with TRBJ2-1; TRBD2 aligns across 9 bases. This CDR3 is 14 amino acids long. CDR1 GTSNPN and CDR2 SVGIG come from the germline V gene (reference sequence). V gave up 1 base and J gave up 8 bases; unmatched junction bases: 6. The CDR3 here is CAWSEGTSFHEQFF. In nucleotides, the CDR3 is TGTGCCTGGAGTGAAGGGACTAGCTTCCATGAGCAGTTCTTC.

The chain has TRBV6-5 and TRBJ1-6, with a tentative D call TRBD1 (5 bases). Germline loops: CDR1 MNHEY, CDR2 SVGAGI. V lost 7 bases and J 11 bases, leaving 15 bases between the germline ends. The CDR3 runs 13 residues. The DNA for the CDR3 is TGTGCCAGCAATGGGGGGATCACGGCACCCCTCCACTTT. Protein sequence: CASNGGITAPLHF.

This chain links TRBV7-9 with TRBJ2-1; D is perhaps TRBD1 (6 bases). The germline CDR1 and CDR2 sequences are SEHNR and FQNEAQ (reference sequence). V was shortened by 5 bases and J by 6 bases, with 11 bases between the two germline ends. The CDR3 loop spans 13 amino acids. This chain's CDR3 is CASSPDRPNEQFF. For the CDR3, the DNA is TGTGCCAGCAGCCCGGACAGACCCAATGAGCAGTTCTTC. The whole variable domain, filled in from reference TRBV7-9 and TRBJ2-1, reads DTGVSQNPRHKITKRGQNVTFRCDPISEHNRLYWYRQTLGQGPEFLTYFQNEAQLEKSRLLSDRFSAERPKGSFSTLEIQRTEQGDSAMYLCASSPDRPNEQFFGPGTRLTVL.

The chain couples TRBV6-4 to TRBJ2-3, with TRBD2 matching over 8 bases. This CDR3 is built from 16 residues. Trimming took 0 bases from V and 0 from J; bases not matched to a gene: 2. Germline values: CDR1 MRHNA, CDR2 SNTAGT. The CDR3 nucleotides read TGTGCCAGCAGTGACTCTAGCGGGGCTAGCACAGATACGCAGTATTTT. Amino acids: CASSDSSGASTDTQYF.

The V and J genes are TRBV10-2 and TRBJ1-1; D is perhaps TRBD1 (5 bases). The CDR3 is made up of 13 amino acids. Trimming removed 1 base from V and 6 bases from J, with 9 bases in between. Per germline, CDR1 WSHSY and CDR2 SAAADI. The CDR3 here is CASSELRGAEAFF. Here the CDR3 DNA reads TGCGCCAGCAGTGAGTTACGGGGGGCTGAAGCTTTCTTT.

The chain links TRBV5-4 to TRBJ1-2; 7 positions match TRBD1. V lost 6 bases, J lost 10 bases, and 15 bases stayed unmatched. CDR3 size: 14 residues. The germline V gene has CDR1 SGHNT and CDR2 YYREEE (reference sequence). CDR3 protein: CASNSLKTGRDYTF. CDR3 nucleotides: TGTGCCAGCAACTCCCTCAAGACAGGGCGAGACTACACCTTC.

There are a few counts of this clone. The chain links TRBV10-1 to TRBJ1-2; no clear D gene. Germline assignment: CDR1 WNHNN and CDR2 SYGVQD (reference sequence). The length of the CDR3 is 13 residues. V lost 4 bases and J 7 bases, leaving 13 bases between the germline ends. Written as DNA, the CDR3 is TGCGCCAGCAGTGGTACGGTCGCGGGTGGCTACACCTTC. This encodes CASSGTVAGGYTF.

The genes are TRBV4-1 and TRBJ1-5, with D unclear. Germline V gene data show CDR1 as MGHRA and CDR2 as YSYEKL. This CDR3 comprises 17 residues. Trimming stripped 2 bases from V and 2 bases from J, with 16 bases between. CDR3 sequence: CASSQNVGLLGNQPQHF. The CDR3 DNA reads TGCGCCAGCAGCCAAAATGTCGGACTTCTGGGCAATCAGCCCCAGCATTTT.